This TCR beta chain emerged from a study of blood T cell repertoires in COVID-19. For the study at large: The United States, Italy and Spain provided the acute and convalescent COVID-19 samples. PBMCs, B-cell-depleted T cells, or T cells were the source of the cDNA or gDNA that made up the material.

Original handling: Counts of nucleated cells, estimated from reference gene primer amplification, were obtained. Only in-frame clones appear in the TCRdb table, and some are missing; sequencing was by immunoSEQ multiplex PCR. Clonal size and the V and J genes are those of that table, whereas D and trimming came from the DNA. The sample holds 70,000 to 80,000 clones; almost 85% are singletons and the top ten take around 10%. CDR3 length: 16 amino acids. Germline CDR1 is SEHNR and CDR2 is FQNEAQ (reference sequence). V shed 6 bases and J 8 bases; nucleotides not matched to a gene: 13. This rearrangement joins TRBV7-9 to TRBJ1-4; 9 bases are a match to TRBD1. Sequencing was performed on peripheral blood. This TCR was recovered from a man aged 45-60 years with acute or convalescent COVID-19. The CDR3 nucleotides are TGTGCCAGCAGGAGGACAGGGGATTCGTCGGGCGAAAAACTGTTTTTT. This encodes CASRRTGDSSGEKLFF.